This T cell receptor beta chain is from a study of CD8 T cells in Susac syndrome. The sequenced target, TCR beta, came from blood CD8+ and CD4+ T cells. In contrast to the negatively isolated CD8+ and CD4+ T cells, TEMRA cells were FACS-enriched. CDR1 SNHLY and CDR2 FYNNEI come from the germline V gene. V was pared by 6 bases and J by 8 bases, with 13 bases between. The CDR3 covers 12 residues. Reverse transcription of roughly 0.5 to 1 ug RNA used random hexamers. Across 54 Vbeta and 13 Jbeta, immunoSEQ multiplex PCR amplified TCR beta CDR3. TCRdb ran MiXCR on the immunoSEQ multiplex PCR reads and lists one entry per CDR3 protein. The table records some 190,000 distinct CDR3 sequences, over 85% of them present only once.

The receptor's source is a human donor in good health. The specimen sequenced was CD4+ T cells from PBMCs. The rearrangement links TRBV2 to TRBJ1-2; D is uncertain. The CDR3: CASSQETRGYTF. In DNA, the CDR3 is TGTGCCAGCAGCCAGGAGACCAGGGGCTACACCTTC.